The present TCR beta chain was sequenced within a study of a mutant IDH1 vaccine in newly diagnosed glioma. Study information: During weeks 1, 3, 5, 7, 11, 15, 19 and 23, patients received eight vaccinations. In some groups vaccination began 4-6 weeks post-radiotherapy; others received it with temozolomide. The study, taken as a whole, reports: Most patients, 85% to 95%, showed vaccine-induced immune responses. Alterations occurring in top peripheral T cell clonotypes seemed unrelated to pseudoprogression.

Generated by immunoSEQ multiplex PCR, the TCRdb table keeps only in-frame clones and is missing some. The repertoire holds around 60,000 clones, with approximately 81% as singletons. Concerning this clone itself: Its cognate antigen is unknown.

The time point here: week 23, last vaccination. It was 300 ug of mutant IDH1 20-mer peptide that made up each vaccine dose, given with topical imiquimod. The TCR sequence derives from a man aged 25-45 years with glioma. The material sequenced was PBMCs, taken from a glioma patient whose treatment included an IDH1 peptide vaccine.

The CDR3, as DNA: TGTGCCAGCAGAGGACTGGGACAGCCCCAGCATTTT. The encoded protein is CASRGLGQPQHF. The rearrangement uses TRBV2 and TRBJ1-5; D is unclear. V was cut by 6 bases and J by 7 bases, with 10 bases left in between. This CDR3 spans 12 amino acids. The V gene's germline CDR1 is SNHLY and CDR2 FYNNEI.